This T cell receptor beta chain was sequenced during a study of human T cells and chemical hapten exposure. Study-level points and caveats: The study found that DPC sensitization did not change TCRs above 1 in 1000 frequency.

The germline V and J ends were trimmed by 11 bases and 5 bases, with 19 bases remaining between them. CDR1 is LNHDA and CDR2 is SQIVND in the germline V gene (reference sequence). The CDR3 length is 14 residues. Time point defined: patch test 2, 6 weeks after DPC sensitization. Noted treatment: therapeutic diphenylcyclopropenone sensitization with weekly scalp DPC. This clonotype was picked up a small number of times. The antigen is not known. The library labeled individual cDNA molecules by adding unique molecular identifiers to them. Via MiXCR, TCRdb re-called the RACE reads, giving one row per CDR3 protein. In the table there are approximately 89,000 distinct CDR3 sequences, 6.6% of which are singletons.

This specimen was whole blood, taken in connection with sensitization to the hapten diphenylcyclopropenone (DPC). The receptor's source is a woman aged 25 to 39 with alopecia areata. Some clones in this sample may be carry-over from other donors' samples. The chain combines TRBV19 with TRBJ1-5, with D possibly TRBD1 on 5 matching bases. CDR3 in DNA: TGTGCCTCTTACCCGGGGCTTGGGTATCAGCCCCAGCATTTT. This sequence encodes CASYPGLGYQPQHF.